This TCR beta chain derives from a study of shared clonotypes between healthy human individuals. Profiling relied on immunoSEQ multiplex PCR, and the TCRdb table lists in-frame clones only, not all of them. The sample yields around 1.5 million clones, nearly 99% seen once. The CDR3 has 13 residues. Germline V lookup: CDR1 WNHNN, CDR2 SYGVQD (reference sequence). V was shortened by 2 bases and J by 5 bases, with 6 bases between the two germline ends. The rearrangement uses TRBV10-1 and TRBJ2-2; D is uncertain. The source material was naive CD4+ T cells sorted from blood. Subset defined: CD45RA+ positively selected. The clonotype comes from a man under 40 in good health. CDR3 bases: TGCGCCAGCAGTGAGCCGTTGACCGGGGAGCTGTTTTTT. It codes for CASSEPLTGELFF.